Sequencing of this TCR beta chain was carried out in a study of blood T cell repertoires in COVID-19. Overall study: Italy, Spain and the United States were the sources of the convalescent and acute COVID-19 samples. T cells, B-cell-depleted T cells, or PBMCs supplied cDNA or gDNA.

TCRdb's copy holds only in-frame clones and misses some; the assay was immunoSEQ multiplex PCR. Of a few hundred thousand clones listed, around 84% are singletons. Cohort assignment relied on participant-reported clinical history. The receptor comes from a man younger than 40 with acute COVID-19. The sample taken for sequencing was PBMCs or T cells enriched from blood (not recorded which).

The CDR3 protein is CASSTTGTSGYNEQFF. The CDR3 coding sequence is TGTGCCAGCAGTACAACCGGGACTAGCGGTTACAATGAGCAGTTCTTC. The chain uses TRBV28 and TRBJ2-1; 11 bases fit TRBD2. Unmatched junction bases numbered 7, after V lost 5 bases and J lost 4 bases. Germline CDR1 and CDR2: MDHEN and SYDVKM. The CDR3 runs 16 residues.